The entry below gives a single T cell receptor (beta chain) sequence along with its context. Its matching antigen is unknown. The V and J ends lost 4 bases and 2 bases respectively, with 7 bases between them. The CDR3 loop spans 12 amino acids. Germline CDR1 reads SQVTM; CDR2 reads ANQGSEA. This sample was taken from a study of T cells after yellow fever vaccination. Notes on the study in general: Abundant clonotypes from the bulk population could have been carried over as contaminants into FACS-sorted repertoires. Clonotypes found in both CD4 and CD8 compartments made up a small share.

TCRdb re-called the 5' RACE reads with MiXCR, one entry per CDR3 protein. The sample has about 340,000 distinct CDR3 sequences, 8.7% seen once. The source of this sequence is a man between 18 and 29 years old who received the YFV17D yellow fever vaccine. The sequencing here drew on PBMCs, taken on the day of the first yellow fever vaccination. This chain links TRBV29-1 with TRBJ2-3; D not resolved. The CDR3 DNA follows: TGCAGCGTTGTGCCAGTCACAGATACGCAGTATTTT. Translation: CSVVPVTDTQYF.